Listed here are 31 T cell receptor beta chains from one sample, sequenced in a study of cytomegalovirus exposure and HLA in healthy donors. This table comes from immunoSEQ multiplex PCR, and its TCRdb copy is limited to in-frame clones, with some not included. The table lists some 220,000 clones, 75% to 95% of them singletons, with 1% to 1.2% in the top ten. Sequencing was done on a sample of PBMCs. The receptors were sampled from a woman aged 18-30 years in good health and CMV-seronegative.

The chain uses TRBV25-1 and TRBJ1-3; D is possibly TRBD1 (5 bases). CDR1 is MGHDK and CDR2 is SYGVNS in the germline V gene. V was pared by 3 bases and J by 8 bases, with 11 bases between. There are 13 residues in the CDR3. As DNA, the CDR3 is TGTGCCAGCAGTGATCAGGGTAGGGACACCATATATTTT. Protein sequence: CASSDQGRDTIYF. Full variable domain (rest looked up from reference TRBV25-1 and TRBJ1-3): EADIYQTPRYLVIGTGKKITLECSQTMGHDKMYWYQQDPGMELHLIHYSYGVNSTEKGDLSSESTVSRIRTEHFPLTLESARPSHTSQYLCASSDQGRDTIYFGEGSWLTVV.

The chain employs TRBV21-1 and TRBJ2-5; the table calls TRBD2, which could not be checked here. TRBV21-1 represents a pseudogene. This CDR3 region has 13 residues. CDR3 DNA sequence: TGTGCCACCCGGACTAGCTGTCAAGAGACCCAGTACTTC. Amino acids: CATRTSCQETQYF.

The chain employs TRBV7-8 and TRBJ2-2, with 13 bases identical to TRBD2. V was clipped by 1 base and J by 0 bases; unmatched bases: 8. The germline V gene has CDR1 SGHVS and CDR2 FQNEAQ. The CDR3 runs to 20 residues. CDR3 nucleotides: TGTGCCAGCAGCTTAGGTCCCGGGACTAGCGGGAAGCCGAACACCGGGGAGCTGTTTTTT. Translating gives CASSLGPGTSGKPNTGELFF.

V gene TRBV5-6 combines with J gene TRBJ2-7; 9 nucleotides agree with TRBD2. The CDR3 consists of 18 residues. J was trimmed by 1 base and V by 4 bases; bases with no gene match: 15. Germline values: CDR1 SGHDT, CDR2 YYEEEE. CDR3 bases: TGTGCCAGCAGCCGTCATGGCGGGGGGGCGGGCCAATCCTACGAGCAGTACTTC. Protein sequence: CASSRHGGGAGQSYEQYF.

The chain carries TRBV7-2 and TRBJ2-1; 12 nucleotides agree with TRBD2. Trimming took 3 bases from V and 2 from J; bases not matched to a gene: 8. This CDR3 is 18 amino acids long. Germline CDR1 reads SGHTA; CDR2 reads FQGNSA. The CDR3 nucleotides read TGTGCCAGCAGCTTGGCTAGCGGGAGGGCCTTCCCCTACAATGAGCAGTTCTTC. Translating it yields CASSLASGRAFPYNEQFF.

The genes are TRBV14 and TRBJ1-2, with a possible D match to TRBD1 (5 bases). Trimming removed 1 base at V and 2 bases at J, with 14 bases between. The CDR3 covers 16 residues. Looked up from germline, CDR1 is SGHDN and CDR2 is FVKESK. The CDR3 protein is CASSQVGQGANYGYTF. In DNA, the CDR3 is TGTGCCAGCAGCCAAGTTGGGCAGGGCGCCAACTATGGCTACACCTTC.

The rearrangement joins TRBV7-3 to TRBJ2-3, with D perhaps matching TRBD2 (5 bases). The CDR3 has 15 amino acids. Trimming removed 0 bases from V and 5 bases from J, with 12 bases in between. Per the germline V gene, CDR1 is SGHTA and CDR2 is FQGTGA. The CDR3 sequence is CASSLTRRSGDTQYF. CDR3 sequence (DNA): TGTGCCAGCAGCTTAACACGACGGAGCGGAGATACGCAGTATTTT.

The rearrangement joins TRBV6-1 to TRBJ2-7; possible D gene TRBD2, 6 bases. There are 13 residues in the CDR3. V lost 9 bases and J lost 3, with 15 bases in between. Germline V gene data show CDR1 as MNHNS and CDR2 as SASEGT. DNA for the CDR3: TGTGCCAGTCTAGCGACCGATCGCTACGAGCAGTACTTC. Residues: CASLATDRYEQYF.

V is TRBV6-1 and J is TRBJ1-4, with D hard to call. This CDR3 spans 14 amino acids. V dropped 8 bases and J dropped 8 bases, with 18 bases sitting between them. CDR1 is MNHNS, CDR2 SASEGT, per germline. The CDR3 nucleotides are TGTGCCAGCGCTAGATCGGGAGACGGAGAAAAACTGTTTTTT. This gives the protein CASARSGDGEKLFF.

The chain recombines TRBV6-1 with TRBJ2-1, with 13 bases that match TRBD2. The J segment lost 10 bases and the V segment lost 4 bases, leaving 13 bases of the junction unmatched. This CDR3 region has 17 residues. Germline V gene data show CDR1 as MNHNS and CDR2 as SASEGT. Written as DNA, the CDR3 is TGTGCCAGCAGTGCGATACCAGGACTAGCGGGAGAGGGGGAGCAGTTCTTC. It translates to CASSAIPGLAGEGEQFF.

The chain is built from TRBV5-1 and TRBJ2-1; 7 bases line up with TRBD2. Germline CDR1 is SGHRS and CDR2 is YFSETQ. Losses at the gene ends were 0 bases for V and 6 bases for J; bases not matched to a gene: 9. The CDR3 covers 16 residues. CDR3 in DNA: TGCGCCAGCAGCTTGGTGTACAGCGGGACCCTCAATGAGCAGTTCTTC. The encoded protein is CASSLVYSGTLNEQFF.

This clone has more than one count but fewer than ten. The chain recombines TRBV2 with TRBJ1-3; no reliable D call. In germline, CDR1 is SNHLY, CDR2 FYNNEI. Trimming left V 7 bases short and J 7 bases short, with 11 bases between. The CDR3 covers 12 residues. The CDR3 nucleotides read TGTGCCAGCAATAGGGAGCCGAACACCATATATTTT. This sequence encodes CASNREPNTIYF.

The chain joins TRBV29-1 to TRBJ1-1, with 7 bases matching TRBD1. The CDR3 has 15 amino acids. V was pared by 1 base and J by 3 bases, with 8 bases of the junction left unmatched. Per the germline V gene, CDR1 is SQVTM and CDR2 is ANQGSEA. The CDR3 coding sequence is TGCAGCGTTGAAGGTTTGAGTACAGGGGACACTGAAGCTTTCTTT. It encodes CSVEGLSTGDTEAFF.

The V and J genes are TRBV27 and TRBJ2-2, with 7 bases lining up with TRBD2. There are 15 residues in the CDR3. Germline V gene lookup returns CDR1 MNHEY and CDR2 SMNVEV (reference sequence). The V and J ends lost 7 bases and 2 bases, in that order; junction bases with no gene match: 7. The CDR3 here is CASKVTGGNTGELFF. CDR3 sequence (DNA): TGTGCCAGCAAGGTAACGGGAGGTAACACCGGGGAGCTGTTTTTT.

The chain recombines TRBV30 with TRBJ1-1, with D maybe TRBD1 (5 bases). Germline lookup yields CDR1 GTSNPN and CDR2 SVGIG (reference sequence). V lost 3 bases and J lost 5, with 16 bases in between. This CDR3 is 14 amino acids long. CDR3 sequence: CAWREGGEWTEAFF. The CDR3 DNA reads TGTGCCTGGAGGGAGGGAGGGGAGTGGACTGAAGCTTTCTTT.

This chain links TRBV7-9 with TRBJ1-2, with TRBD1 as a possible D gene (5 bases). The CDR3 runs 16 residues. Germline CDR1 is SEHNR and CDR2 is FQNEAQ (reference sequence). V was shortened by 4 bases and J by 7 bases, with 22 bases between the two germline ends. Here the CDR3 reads CASSSQTSGDRGGYTF. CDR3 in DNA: TGTGCCAGCAGCTCCCAAACCTCGGGGGATAGGGGTGGCTACACCTTC.

This CDR3 is CASSYAGVQETQYF. The CDR3 nucleotides read TGTGCCAGCAGTTATGCGGGAGTGCAAGAGACCCAGTACTTC. J is TRBJ2-5 and V is TRBV6-6; 7 positions match TRBD2. The V segment lost 3 bases and the J segment 2 bases; nucleotides outside the gene matches: 3. The germline V gene encodes CDR1 MNHNY and CDR2 SVGAGI (reference sequence). The CDR3 runs 14 residues.

CDR3 sequence: CASSLGAGEVYEQYF. CDR3 nucleotide sequence: TGTGCCAGCAGCTTAGGAGCGGGAGAAGTATACGAGCAGTACTTC. V usage is TRBV11-2 and J usage is TRBJ2-7; TRBD2 matches at 8 bases. Germline values: CDR1 SGHAT, CDR2 FQNNGV. With 1 base clipped from V and 4 bases from J, the junction kept 6 bases outside the gene matches. CDR3 length: 15 residues.

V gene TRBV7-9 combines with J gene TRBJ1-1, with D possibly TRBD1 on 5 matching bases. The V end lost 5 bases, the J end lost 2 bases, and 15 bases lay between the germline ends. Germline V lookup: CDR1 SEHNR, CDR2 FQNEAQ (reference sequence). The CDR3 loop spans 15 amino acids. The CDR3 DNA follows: TGTGCCAGCAGCCCAGGACAAACGATAAACACTGAAGCTTTCTTT. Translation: CASSPGQTINTEAFF.

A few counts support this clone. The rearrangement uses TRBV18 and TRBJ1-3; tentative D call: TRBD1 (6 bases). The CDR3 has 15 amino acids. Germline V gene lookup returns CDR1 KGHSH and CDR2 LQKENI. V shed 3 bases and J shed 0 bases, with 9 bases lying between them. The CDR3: CASSPADSSGNTIYF. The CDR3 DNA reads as TGTGCCAGCTCACCCGCGGACAGCTCTGGAAACACCATATATTTT.

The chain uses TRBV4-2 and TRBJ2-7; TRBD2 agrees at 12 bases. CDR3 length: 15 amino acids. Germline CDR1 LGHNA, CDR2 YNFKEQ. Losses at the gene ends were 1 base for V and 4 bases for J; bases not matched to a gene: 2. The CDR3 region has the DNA TGTGCCAGCAGCCAAGCAGGGACTAGCGGGTACGAGCAGTACTTC. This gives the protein CASSQAGTSGYEQYF.

This chain's CDR3 is CASSPASSGVTDTQYF. The CDR3 DNA reads as TGTGCCAGCAGCCCCGCGTCTAGCGGGGTCACAGATACGCAGTATTTT. This chain connects TRBV7-8 to TRBJ2-3, with 9 bases that match TRBD2. The CDR3 loop spans 16 amino acids. Germline-derived CDR1 and CDR2 are SGHVS and FQNEAQ. J lost 2 bases, V lost 5 bases, and 8 bases had no gene match.

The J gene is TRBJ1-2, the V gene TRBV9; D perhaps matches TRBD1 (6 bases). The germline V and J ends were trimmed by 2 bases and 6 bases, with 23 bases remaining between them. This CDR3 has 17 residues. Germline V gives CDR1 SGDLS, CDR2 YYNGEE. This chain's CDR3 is CASSVDPKGGVLDGYTF. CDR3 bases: TGTGCCAGCAGCGTGGATCCCAAAGGGGGGGTCTTGGATGGCTACACCTTC.

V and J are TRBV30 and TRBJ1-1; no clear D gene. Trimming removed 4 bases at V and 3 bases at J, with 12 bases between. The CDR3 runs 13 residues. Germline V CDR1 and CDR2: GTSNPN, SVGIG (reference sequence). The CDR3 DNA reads TGTGCCTGGAACCGGGAGAGGGACACTGAAGCTTTCTTT. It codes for CAWNRERDTEAFF. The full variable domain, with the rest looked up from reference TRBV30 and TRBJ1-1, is SQTIHQWPATLVQPVGSPLSLECTVEGTSNPNLYWYRQAAGRGLQLLFYSVGIGQISSEVPQNLSASRPQDRQFILSSKKLLLSDSGFYLCAWNRERDTEAFFGQGTRLTVV.

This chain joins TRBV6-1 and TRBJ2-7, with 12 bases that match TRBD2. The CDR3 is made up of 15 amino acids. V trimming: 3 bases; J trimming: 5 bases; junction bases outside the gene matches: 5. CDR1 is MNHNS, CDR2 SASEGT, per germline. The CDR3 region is CASSDRTSGTDEQYF. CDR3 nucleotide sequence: TGTGCCAGCAGTGATAGGACTAGCGGGACCGACGAGCAGTACTTC.

The CDR3 loop is CSATKPQHF. CDR3 sequence (DNA): TGCAGTGCAACTAAGCCCCAGCATTTT. V usage is TRBV20-1 and J usage is TRBJ1-5; D call uncertain. The CDR3 covers 9 residues. Germline V gene data show CDR1 as DFQATT and CDR2 as SNEGSKA (reference sequence). Trimming left V 6 bases short and J 8 bases short, with 5 bases between.

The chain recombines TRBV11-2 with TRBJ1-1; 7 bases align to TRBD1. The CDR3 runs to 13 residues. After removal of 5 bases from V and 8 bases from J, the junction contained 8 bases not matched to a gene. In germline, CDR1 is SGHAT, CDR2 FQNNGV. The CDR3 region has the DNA TGTGCCAGCAGCCAGGGGGTCGTTGACGAAGCTTTCTTT. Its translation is CASSQGVVDEAFF.

CDR3 bases: TGCAGCCCCGAGGGGACGGAGGGACTAGCGGGAGGGGAGCAGTACTTC. Encoded protein: CSPEGTEGLAGGEQYF. V usage is TRBV29-1 and J usage is TRBJ2-7, with 16 bases lining up with TRBD2. The CDR3 is 16 residues long. Trimming cost V 8 bases and J 7 bases; bases outside gene matches: 14. Germline V gene sequence: CDR1 SQVTM, CDR2 ANQGSEA.

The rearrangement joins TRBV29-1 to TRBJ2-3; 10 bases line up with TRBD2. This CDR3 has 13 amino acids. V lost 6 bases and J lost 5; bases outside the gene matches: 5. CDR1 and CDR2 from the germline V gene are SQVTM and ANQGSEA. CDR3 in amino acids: CSVLAGAVDTQYF. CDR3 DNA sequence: TGCAGCGTCCTAGCGGGGGCGGTAGATACGCAGTATTTT.

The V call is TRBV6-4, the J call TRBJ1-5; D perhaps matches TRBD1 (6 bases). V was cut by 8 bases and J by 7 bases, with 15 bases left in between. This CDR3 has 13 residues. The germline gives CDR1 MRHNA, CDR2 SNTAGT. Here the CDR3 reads CASSPQGEQPQHF. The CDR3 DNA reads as TGTGCCAGCTCCCCACAGGGAGAGCAGCCCCAGCATTTT.

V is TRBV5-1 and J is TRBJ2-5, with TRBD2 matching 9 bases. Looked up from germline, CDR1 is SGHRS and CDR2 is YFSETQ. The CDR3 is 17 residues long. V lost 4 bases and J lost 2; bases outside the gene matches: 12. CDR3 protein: CASSPKYSGRIQETQYF. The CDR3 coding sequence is TGCGCCAGCAGCCCTAAATATAGCGGGAGAATTCAAGAGACCCAGTACTTC. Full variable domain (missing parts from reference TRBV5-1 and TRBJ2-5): KAGVTQTPRYLIKTRGQQVTLSCSPISGHRSVSWYQQTPGQGLQFLFEYFSETQRNKGNFPGRFSGRQFSNSRSEMNVSTLELGDSALYLCASSPKYSGRIQETQYFGPGTRLLVL.